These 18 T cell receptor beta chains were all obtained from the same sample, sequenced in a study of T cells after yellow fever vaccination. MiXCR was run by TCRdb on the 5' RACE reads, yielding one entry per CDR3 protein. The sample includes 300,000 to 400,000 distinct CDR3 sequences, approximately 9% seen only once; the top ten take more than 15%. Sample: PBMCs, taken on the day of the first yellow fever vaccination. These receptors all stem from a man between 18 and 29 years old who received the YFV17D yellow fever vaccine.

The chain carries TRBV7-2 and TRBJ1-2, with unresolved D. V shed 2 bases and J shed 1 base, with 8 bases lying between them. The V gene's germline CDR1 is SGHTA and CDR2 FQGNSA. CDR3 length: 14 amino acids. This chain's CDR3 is CASSLFKVNYGYTF. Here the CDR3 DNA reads TGTGCCAGCAGCTTATTTAAAGTTAACTATGGCTACACCTTC. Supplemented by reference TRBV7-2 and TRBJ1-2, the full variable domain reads GAGVSQSPSNKVTEKGKDVELRCDPISGHTALYWYRQSLGQGLEFLIYFQGNSAPDKSGLPSDRFSAERTGGSVSTLTIQRTQQEDSAVYLCASSLFKVNYGYTFGSGTRLTVV.

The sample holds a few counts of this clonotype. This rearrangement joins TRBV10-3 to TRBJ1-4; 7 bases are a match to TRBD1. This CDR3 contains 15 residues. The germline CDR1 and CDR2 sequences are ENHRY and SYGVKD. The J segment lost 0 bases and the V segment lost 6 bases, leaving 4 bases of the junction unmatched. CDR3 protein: CAIRGQSATNEKLFF. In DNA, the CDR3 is TGTGCCATCAGGGGACAGTCCGCAACTAATGAAAAACTGTTTTTT.

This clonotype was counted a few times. The CDR3 nucleotides read TGTGCCAGCAGCTTGGCGGGAGCTTCCTACAATGAGCAGTTCTTC. Protein sequence: CASSLAGASYNEQFF. V is TRBV7-3 and J is TRBJ2-1, with 7 positions matching TRBD2. Germline V CDR1 and CDR2: SGHTA, FQGTGA. The CDR3 totals 15 residues. After removal of 3 bases from V and 1 base from J, the junction contained 3 bases not matched to a gene.

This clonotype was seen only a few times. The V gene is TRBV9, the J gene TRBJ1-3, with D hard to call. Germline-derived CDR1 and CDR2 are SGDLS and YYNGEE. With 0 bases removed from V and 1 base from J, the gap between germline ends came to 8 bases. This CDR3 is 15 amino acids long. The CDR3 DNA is TGTGCCAGCAGCGTAGTTGTGGGATCTGGAAACACCATATATTTT. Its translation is CASSVVVGSGNTIYF.

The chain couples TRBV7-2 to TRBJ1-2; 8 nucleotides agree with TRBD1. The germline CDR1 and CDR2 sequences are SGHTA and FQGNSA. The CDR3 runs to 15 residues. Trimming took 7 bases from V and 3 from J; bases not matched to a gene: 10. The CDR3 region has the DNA TGTGCCAGCATCGAGACCCCAGGGGGCGACTATGGCTACACCTTC. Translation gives CASIETPGGDYGYTF.

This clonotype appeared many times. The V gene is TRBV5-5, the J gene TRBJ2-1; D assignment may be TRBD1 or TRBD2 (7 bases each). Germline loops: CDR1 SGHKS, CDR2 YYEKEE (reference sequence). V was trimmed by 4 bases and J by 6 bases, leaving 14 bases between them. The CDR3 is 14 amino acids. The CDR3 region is CASSGTNRGNEQFF. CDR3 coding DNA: TGTGCCAGCAGCGGGACTAACAGGGGCAATGAGCAGTTCTTC.

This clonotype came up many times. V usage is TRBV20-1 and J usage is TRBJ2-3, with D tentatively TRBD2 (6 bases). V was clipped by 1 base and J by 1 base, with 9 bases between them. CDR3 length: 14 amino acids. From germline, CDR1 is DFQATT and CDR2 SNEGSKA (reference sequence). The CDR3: CSARVGGGTDTQYF. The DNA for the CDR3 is TGCAGTGCTAGAGTTGGCGGGGGCACAGATACGCAGTATTTT.

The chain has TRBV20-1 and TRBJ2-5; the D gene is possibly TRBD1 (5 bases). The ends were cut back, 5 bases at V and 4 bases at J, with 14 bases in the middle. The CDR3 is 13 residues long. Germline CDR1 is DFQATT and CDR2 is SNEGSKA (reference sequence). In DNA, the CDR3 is TGCAGTGCTGCAGGGTTTTTAGGAGAGACCCAGTACTTC. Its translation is CSAAGFLGETQYF.

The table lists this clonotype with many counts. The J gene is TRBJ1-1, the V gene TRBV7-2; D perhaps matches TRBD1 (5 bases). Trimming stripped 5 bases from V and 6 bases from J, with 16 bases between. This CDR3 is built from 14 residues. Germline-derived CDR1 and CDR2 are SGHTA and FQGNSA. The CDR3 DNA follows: TGTGCCAGCAGCCGTTATCAAAGAGGGGCTGAAGCTTTCTTT. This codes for CASSRYQRGAEAFF.

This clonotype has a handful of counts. The CDR3 DNA reads TGTGCCAGCCAGTTTCGGCGGGTGAGGGGTAATTCACCCCTCCACTTT. This encodes CASQFRRVRGNSPLHF. The rearrangement links TRBV28 to TRBJ1-6; tentatively, D is TRBD1 (5 bases). Germline V CDR1 and CDR2: MDHEN, SYDVKM. V was cut by 8 bases and J by 6 bases, with 20 bases left in between. There are 16 residues in the CDR3.

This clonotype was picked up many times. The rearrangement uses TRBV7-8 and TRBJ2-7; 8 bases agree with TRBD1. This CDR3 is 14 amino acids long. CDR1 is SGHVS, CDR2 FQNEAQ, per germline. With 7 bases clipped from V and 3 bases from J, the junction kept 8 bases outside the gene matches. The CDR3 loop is CASTRQGMLYEQYF. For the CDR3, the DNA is TGTGCCAGCACCAGACAGGGGATGCTCTACGAGCAGTACTTC.

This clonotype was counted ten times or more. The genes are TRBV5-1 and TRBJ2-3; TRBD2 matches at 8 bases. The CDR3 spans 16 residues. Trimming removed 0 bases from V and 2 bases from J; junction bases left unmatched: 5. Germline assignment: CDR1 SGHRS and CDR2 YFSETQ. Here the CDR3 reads CASSLEAGGVTDTQYF. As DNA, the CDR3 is TGCGCCAGCAGCTTGGAGGCGGGGGGAGTCACAGATACGCAGTATTTT.

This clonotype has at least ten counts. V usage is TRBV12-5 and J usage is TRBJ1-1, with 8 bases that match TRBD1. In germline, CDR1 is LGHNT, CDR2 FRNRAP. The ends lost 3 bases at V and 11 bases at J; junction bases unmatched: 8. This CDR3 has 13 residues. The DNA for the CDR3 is TGTGCTAGTGGTTTTTGGACAGGGCGGAACGCTTTCTTT. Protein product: CASGFWTGRNAFF.

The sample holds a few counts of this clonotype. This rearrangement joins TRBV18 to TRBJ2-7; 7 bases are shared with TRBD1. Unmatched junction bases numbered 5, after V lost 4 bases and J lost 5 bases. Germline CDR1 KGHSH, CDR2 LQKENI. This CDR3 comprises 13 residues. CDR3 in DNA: TGTGCCAGCTCACGTAACAGGGGAAACGAGCAGTACGTC. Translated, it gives CASSRNRGNEQYV.

This chain's CDR3 is CASSEQGISGNTIYF. The CDR3 region has the DNA TGTGCCAGCAGTGAACAGGGGATCTCTGGAAACACCATATATTTT. The J gene is TRBJ1-3, the V gene TRBV12-3 or TRBV12-4; 7 bases map to TRBD1. This CDR3 spans 15 amino acids. The ends lost 5 bases at V and 0 bases at J; junction bases unmatched: 4.

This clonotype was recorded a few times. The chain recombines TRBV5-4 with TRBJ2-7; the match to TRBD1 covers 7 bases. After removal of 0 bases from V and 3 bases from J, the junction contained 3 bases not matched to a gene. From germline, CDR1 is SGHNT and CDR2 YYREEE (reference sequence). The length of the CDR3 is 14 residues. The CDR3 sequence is CASSLAQGIYEQYF. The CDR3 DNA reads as TGTGCCAGCAGCTTGGCACAGGGGATCTACGAGCAGTACTTC.

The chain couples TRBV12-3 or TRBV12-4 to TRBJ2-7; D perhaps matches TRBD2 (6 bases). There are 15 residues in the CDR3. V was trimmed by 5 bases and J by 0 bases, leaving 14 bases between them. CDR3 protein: CASSAPGSASYEQYF. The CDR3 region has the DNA TGTGCCAGCAGTGCCCCCGGGAGCGCCTCCTACGAGCAGTACTTC.

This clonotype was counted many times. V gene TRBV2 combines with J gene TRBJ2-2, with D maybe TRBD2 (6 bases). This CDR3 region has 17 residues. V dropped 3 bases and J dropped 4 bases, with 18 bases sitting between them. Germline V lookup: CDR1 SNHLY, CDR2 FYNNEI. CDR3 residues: CASSEREDGESTGELFF. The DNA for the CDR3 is TGTGCCAGCAGTGAGAGGGAGGACGGGGAGAGCACCGGGGAGCTGTTTTTT.